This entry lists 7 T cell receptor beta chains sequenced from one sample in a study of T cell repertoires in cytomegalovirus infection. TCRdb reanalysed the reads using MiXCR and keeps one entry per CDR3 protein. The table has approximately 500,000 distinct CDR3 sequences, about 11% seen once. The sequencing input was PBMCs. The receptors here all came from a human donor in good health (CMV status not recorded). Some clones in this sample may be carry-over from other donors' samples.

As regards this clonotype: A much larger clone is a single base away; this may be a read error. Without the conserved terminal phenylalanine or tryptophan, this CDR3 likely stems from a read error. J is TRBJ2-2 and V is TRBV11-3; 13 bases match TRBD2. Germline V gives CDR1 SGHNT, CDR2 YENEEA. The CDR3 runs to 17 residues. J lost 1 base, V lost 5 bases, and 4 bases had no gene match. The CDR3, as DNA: TGTGCCAGCAGCCGGACTAGCGGGGGTGTGAACACCGGGGAGCTGTTTGTT. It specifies CASSRTSGGVNTGELFV.

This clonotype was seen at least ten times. CDR3 nucleotides: TGTGCCAGCAGTATGGGACTAGCGGGGAACAATGAGCAGTTCTTC. Translating gives CASSMGLAGNNEQFF. The V gene is TRBV28, the J gene TRBJ2-1, with 13 bases that match TRBD2. Unmatched junction bases numbered 3, after V lost 5 bases and J lost 5 bases. The CDR3 length is 15 residues. CDR1 and CDR2 (germline): MDHEN, SYDVKM.

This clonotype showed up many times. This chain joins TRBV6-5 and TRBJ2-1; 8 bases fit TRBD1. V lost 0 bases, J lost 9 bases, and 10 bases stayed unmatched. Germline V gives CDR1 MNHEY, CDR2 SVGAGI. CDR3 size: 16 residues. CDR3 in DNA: TGTGCCAGCAGTTACTCCGACAGGGGCAGCCGGAGTGAGCAGTTCTTC. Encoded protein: CASSYSDRGSRSEQFF.

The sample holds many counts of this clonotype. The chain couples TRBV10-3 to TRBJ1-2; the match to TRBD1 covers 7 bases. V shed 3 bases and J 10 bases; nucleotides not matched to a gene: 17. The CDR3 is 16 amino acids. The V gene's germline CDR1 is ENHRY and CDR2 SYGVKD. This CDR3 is CAISEGGAGGGRDYTF. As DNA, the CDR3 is TGTGCCATCAGTGAAGGTGGGGCAGGGGGAGGACGGGACTACACCTTC.

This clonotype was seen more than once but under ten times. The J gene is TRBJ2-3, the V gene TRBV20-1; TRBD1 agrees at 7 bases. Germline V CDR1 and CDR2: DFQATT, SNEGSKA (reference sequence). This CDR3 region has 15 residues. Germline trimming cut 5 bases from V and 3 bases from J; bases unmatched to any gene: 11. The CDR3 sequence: CSAPDRQGLTDTQYF. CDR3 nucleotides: TGCAGTGCTCCCGATCGACAGGGATTAACAGATACGCAGTATTTT.

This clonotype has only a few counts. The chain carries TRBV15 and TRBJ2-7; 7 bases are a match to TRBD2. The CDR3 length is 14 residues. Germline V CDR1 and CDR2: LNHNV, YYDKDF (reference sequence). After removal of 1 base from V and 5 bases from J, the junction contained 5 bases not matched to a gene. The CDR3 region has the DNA TGTGCCACCAGCAGAGTGGGGGGGGTTGACGAGCAGTACTTC. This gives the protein CATSRVGGVDEQYF. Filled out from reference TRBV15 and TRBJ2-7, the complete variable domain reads DAMVIQNPRYQVTQFGKPVTLSCSQTLNHNVMYWYQQKSSQAPKLLFHYYDKDFNNEADTPDNFQSRRPNTSFCFLDIRSPGLGDTAMYLCATSRVGGVDEQYFGPGTRLTVT.

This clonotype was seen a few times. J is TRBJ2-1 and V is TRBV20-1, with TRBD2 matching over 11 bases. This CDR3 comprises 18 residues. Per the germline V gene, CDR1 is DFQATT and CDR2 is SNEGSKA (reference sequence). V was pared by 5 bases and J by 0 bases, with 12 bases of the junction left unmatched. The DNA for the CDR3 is TGCAGTGCTCGGGCGACTAGCGGGGCCCTCTACTCCTACAATGAGCAGTTCTTC. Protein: CSARATSGALYSYNEQFF.